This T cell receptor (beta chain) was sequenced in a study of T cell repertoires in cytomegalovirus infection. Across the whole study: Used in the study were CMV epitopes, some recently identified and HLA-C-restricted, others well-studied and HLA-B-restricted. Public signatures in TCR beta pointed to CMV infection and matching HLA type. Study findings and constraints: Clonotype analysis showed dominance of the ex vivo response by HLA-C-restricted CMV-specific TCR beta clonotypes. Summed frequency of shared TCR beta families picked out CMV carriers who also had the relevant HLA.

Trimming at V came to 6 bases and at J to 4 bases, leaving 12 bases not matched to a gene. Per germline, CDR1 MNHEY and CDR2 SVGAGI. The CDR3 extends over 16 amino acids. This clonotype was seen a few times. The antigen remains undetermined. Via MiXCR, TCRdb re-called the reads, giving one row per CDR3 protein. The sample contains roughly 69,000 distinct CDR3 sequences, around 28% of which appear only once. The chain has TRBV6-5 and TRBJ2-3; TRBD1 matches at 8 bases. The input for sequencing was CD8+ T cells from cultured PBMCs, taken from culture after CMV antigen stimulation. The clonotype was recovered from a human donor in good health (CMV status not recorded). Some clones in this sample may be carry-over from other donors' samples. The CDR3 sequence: CASSLQGTGLPDTQYF. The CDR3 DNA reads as TGTGCCAGCAGCCTCCAAGGGACAGGCTTGCCAGATACGCAGTATTTT.